This T cell receptor (beta chain) originates from a study of OX40 agonist ivuxolimab in advanced cancers. The method was immunoSEQ multiplex PCR; TCRdb's version includes in-frame clones alone and lacks a portion of them. The sample lists some 70,000 clones, 80% to 95% occurring once. Deletions cut 5 bases from V and 4 bases from J, with 10 bases between. Germline CDR1 is SGHRS and CDR2 is YFSETQ. The CDR3 runs 12 residues. The receptor comes from an adult with an advanced solid tumor such as melanoma, head and neck, liver or kidney cancer. Specimen: CD4+ or CD8+ T cells sorted from blood, collected in a trial of the OX40 agonist ivuxolimab. This chain joins TRBV5-1 and TRBJ2-7; unclear D gene. The DNA of the CDR3 is TGCGCCAGCAGAATGAACGGGTACGAGCAGTACTTC. It codes for CASRMNGYEQYF.